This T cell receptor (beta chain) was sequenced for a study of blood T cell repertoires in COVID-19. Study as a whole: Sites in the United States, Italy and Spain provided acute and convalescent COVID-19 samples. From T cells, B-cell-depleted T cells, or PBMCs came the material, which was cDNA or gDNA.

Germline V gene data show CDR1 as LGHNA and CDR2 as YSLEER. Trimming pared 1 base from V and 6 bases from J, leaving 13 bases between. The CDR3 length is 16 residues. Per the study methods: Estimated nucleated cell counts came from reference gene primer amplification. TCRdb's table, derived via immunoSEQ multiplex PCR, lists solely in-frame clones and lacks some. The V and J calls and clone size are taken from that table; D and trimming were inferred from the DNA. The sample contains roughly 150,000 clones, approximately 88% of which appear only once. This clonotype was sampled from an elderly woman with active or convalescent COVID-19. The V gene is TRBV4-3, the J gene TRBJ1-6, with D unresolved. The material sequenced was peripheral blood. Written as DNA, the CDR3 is TGCGCCAGCAGCCAAGCCGCGGGAGGAGTTAATTCACCCCTCCACTTT. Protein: CASSQAAGGVNSPLHF.